The 14 T cell receptor gamma chains listed next were all sequenced from one sample in a study of gamma delta lymphoproliferative disorders and STAT genes. PBMCs from patients and controls supplied the genomic DNA for sequencing. With CATT, TCRdb re-called clones from the multiplex PCR reads. Found here are fewer than 500 gamma-chain clones, about 17% of them singletons; the top ten hold 91%. Sequenced: blood. The origin of the receptors is a human donor with gamma-delta T-cell large granular lymphocyte leukemia.

This clone was detected only a few times. TCRdb shows a much larger clone's protein in place of this DNA's translation, and the two differ at residue 10, likely through a read error; the protein shown is translated from the DNA. The V and J genes are TRGV2 and TRGJP2. The J gene, missing from TCRdb, was assigned here through DNA to germline matching. CDR3 length: 16 amino acids. The junction had 10 bases not matched to a gene; V was cut back by 0 bases and J by 6 bases. Germline lookup yields CDR1 EGSNGY and CDR2 YDSYNSKV. CDR3 residues: CATWDGPGSGDWIKTF. CDR3 DNA sequence: TGTGCCACCTGGGACGGGCCGGGGAGTGGTGATTGGATCAAGACGTTT.

Concerning this clone itself: This sample includes further DNA sequences coding for the same CDR3. The chain joins TRGV2 to TRGJ1 or TRGJ2. The J gene, not given by TCRdb, was assigned here from a germline match of the nucleotide sequence. There are 11 residues in the CDR3. V lost 1 base, J lost 8 bases, and 2 bases stayed unmatched. The germline V gene has CDR1 EGSNGY and CDR2 YDSYNSKV. CDR3 protein: CATWDGDKKLF. Here the CDR3 DNA reads TGTGCCACCTGGGACGGAGATAAGAAACTCTTT.

By share, this clone counts as large. A much larger clone is a single base away; this may be a read error. V usage is TRGV10 and J usage is TRGJP1. TCRdb records no J gene; here it was assigned by comparing the DNA to germline. TRGV10 is treated as an ORF (open reading frame) with a function not yet certain. The CDR3 length is 14 residues. The J segment lost 7 bases and the V segment lost 8 bases, leaving 11 bases of the junction unmatched. The CDR3 region is CAAWTLSNGWFKIF. The CDR3 nucleotides are TGTGCTGCGTGGACCCTATCCAATGGTTGGTTCAAGATATTT.

For this clone: A single base is all that separates this from a far larger clone, so a read error is likely. It is unclear where the CDR3 begins or ends on the DNA, so no DNA is shown, and the CDR3 is as TCRdb lists it. This same CDR3 is encoded by further DNA sequences in the sample. The V gene reported is TRGV11; the J gene is uncalled. TRGV11 is an ORF; its function is uncertain. A total of 18 residues make up the CDR3, ends included. CDR3: CTTVPAGLTRRKWYKKLF.

A word on this clone: The TCRdb protein, from a much larger clone, departs from this DNA's translation at residue 13, likely by read error; the protein shown derives from the DNA. V and J are TRGV2 and TRGJP2. In the absence of a J gene in TCRdb, the DNA was matched to germline to assign it here. The CDR3 contains 16 residues. CDR1 is EGSNGY and CDR2 is YDSYNSKV in the germline V gene. CDR3 region: CATWDGPGSSDWTKTF. CDR3 DNA sequence: TGTGCCACCTGGGACGGGCCGGGGAGTAGTGATTGGACCAAGACGTTT.

V usage is TRGV8 and J usage is TRGJ1 or TRGJ2. TCRdb lists no J gene, so it was determined here by aligning the DNA to germline. Germline values: CDR1 VENAVY, CDR2 YDSYNSRV. The CDR3 has 12 amino acids. The V segment lost 2 bases and the J segment 2 bases; nucleotides outside the gene matches: 0. CDR3 region: CATWDNYYKKLF. The CDR3 DNA reads TGTGCCACCTGGGATAATTATTATAAGAAACTCTTT.

A few counts support this clone. The V gene is TRGV2, the J gene TRGJ1 or TRGJ2. TCRdb carries no J gene annotation; the J gene was assigned here by matching the DNA with germline. Germline V gene lookup returns CDR1 EGSNGY and CDR2 YDSYNSKV. V trimming: 2 bases; J trimming: 12 bases; junction bases outside the gene matches: 4. This CDR3 comprises 10 residues. The DNA of the CDR3 is TGTGCCACCTGGGACGCGGGGAAACTCTTT. Its translation is CATWDAGKLF.

J is TRGJ1 or TRGJ2 and V is TRGV4. TCRdb is silent on the J gene; assignment here came from matching the DNA to germline. Germline V gene data show CDR1 as EGSTGY and CDR2 as YDSYTSSV. The V segment lost 4 bases and the J segment 1 base; nucleotides outside the gene matches: 10. The CDR3 runs 15 residues. The CDR3 sequence: CATWDGPGNYYKKLF. In DNA form, the CDR3 reads TGTGCCACCTGGGACGGGCCTGGTAATTATTATAAGAAACTCTTT.

This clone is medium-sized. The V call is TRGV9, the J call TRGJ1 or TRGJ2. The J gene, not given by TCRdb, was assigned here from a germline match of the nucleotide sequence. CDR3 length: 14 amino acids. Trimming cost V 4 bases and J 6 bases; bases outside gene matches: 12. From germline, CDR1 is GITISATS and CDR2 ISYDGTV (reference sequence). The CDR3 DNA sequence: TGTGCCTTGTGGGATCCCTACAACAGTTATAAGAAACTCTTT. As protein: CALWDPYNSYKKLF.

By share, this clone ranks as large. The chain employs TRGV10 and TRGJ1 or TRGJ2. The J gene was missing in TCRdb and was found by matching the end of the DNA to germline. TRGV10 qualifies as an ORF whose function is uncertain. The J segment lost 4 bases and the V segment lost 8 bases, leaving 6 bases of the junction unmatched. The CDR3 is 12 residues long. The CDR3 protein is CAAWDLYYKKLF. For the CDR3, the DNA is TGTGCTGCGTGGGACCTATATTATAAGAAACTCTTT.

Relative to its sample, this clone is medium-sized (0.01 to 0.1%). V is TRGV10 and J is TRGJ1 or TRGJ2. TCRdb records no J gene; here it was assigned by comparing the DNA to germline. TRGV10 is placed among ORFs of uncertain function. The CDR3 runs to 13 residues. J lost 12 bases, V lost 8 bases, and 17 bases had no gene match. CDR3 in amino acids: CAAWDSITHGKLF. CDR3 in DNA: TGTGCTGCGTGGGATTCTATCACGCATGGGAAACTCTTT.

The rearrangement joins TRGV10 to TRGJP1. The J gene, missing from TCRdb, was assigned here through DNA to germline matching. TRGV10 is reported as an ORF; its role is uncertain. The CDR3 runs 17 residues. The V segment lost 8 bases and the J segment 8 bases; nucleotides outside the gene matches: 21. The CDR3 DNA reads as TGTGCTGCGTGGGATGCAGGAGAACCGGGGCAAGGTTGGTTCAAGATATTT. This translates into CAAWDAGEPGQGWFKIF.

This clone was seen a handful of times. The chain employs TRGV8 and TRGJ1 or TRGJ2. The J gene, missing from TCRdb, was assigned here through DNA to germline matching. From germline, CDR1 is VENAVY and CDR2 YDSYNSRV. The J segment lost 3 bases and the V segment lost 3 bases, leaving 2 bases of the junction unmatched. This CDR3 contains 12 residues. The CDR3 nucleotides read TGTGCCACCTGGGATGTTTATTATAAGAAACTCTTT. Encoded protein: CATWDVYYKKLF.

A few counts support this clone. For this DNA, TCRdb reports the protein of a much larger clone, which diverges at residue 8, most likely from a read error; the protein presented here is translated directly from the DNA. The genes are TRGV2 and TRGJ1 or TRGJ2. The J gene, not given by TCRdb, was assigned here from a germline match of the nucleotide sequence. Germline CDR1 reads EGSNGY; CDR2 reads YDSYNSKV. Germline trimming cut 0 bases from V and 4 bases from J; bases unmatched to any gene: 6. The CDR3 consists of 14 residues. CDR3 residues: CATWDGPPYYKKLF. CDR3 nucleotides: TGTGCCACCTGGGACGGGCCGCCGTATTATAAGAAACTCTTT.